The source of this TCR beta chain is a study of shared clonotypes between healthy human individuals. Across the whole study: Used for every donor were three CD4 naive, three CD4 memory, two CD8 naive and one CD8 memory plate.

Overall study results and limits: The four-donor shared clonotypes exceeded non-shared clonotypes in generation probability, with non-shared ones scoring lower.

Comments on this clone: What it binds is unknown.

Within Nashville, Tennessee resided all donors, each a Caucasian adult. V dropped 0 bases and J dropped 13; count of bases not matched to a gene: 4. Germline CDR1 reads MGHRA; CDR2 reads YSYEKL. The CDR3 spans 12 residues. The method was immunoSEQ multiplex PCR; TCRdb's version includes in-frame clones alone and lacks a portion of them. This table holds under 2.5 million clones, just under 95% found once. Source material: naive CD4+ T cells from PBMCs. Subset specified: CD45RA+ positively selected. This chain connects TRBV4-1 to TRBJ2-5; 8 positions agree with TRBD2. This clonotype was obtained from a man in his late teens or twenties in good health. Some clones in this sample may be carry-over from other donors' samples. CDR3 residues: CASSQDSGTRYF. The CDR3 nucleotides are TGCGCCAGCAGCCAAGATAGCGGGACGCGGTACTTC.